Listed below are T cell receptor beta chains from one sample, sequenced in a study of T cells in narcolepsy. Here immunoSEQ multiplex PCR was the method, and the copy in TCRdb shows in-frame clones only, minus some. The data contain fewer than 40,000 clones, roughly 80% of them singletons. The sequencing input was CD45RA- memory CD4+ T cells from PBMCs. The source is a human donor with narcolepsy. The CDR3 runs from the conserved cysteine through the conserved F or W. The order of the fields is D gene, V gene, clone size, J gene, CDR3 DNA, CDR3 protein. A D gene is named only where the DNA matches it firmly. Clone size is not always given. Where it is, it says once, few, many or a class for expanded clones.

>TRBD1|TRBV30|-|TRBJ1-2
TGTGCCTGGATGGGAGTGAGGGCCTTTGGACAGGGGTATGGCTACACCTTC
CAWMGVRAFGQGYGYTF
>TRBD1|TRBV7-8|-|TRBJ1-6
TGTGCCAGCAGCTTAGAGGGACAGCTAAATTCACCCCTCCACTTT
CASSLEGQLNSPLHF
>TRBD1|TRBV6-5|-|TRBJ1-5
TGTGCCAGCAGAAAGACAGGGAGTCAGCCCCAGCATTTT
CASRKTGSQPQHF
>TRBD2|TRBV7-3|-|TRBJ2-3
TGTGCCAGCAGCGACCGACTAGTGACTAGCACAGATACGCGGTATTTT
CASSDRLVTSTDTRYF
>-|TRBV6-4|-|TRBJ2-2
TGTGCCAGCAGTGCCTCCACAGGGAACACCGGGGAGCTGTTTTTT
CASSASTGNTGELFF
>-|TRBV27|-|TRBJ2-7
TGTGCCAGCAGTGGGTCGACAGGCAGCTCCTACGAGCAGTACTTC
CASSGSTGSSYEQYF
>-|TRBV7-6|-|TRBJ1-6
TGTGCCAGCAGCCCTAGAACCCAGGGCTCCTATAATTCACCCCTCCACTTT
CASSPRTQGSYNSPLHF
>TRBD1|TRBV7-3|-|TRBJ2-7
TGTGCCAGCAGCAAGGACAGGGGAAGCTACGAGCAGTACTTC
CASSKDRGSYEQYF
>-|TRBV7-2|few|TRBJ1-1
TGTGCCAGCAGCTTAGCCGGGAGGAACACTGAAGCTTTCTTT
CASSLAGRNTEAFF
>TRBD2|TRBV15|-|TRBJ2-2
TGTGCCACCACCCCGGGACTAGCGGGGGGCTCCGGGAACACCGGGGAGCTGTTTTTT
CATTPGLAGGSGNTGELFF
>TRBD1|TRBV5-4|-|TRBJ2-5
TGTGCCAGCAGCGCAGGACAGGGGGCAGGAGAGACCCAGTACTTC
CASSAGQGAGETQYF
>-|TRBV28|-|TRBJ1-1
TGTGCCAGCAGTTTTGGGGGGGCGAACACTGAAGCTTTCTTT
CASSFGGANTEAFF
>-|TRBV28|few|TRBJ1-5
TGTGCCAGCGTGGGGGGGGGCACCTCCAAGCCCCAGCATTTT
CASVGGGTSKPQHF
>-|TRBV19|-|TRBJ1-1
TGTGCCAGTACCCCCAGGCAGGCGAAGGCTGAAGCTTTCTTT
CASTPRQAKAEAFF